These 8 T cell receptor beta chains were sequenced from one sample in a study of T cells in Graves' hyperthyroidism and ophthalmopathy (dated by TCRdb to the late 2010s). Receptor libraries were prepared by multiplex PCR. Instrument used: Illumina HiSeq 2000. Amplification of TCR beta CDR3 regions was carried out from RNA transcripts. The first round of RT-PCR for the TCR CDR3 was performed with the HTBI primer set and the Qiagen OneStep RT-PCR kit. TCRdb reworked the public reads: Q25 trimming with fastp, MiXCR clone assembly, productive beta chains retained. Rows merge per CDR3 protein into single entries with the most common DNA and genes. The sample table lists around 500,000 distinct CDR3 sequences, approximately 15% of them with a count of one. The ten top clones hold 15% to 20% of the sample. Material for sequencing was blood. These receptors came from a woman aged 18-35 years with Graves' hyperthyroidism.

This clonotype was counted ten times or more. This sequence joins TRBV20-1 and TRBJ2-7; no firm D call. The CDR3 totals 11 residues. Germline V gene lookup returns CDR1 DFQATT and CDR2 SNEGSKA (reference sequence). The CDR3 DNA follows: TGCAGCCTGCCCAAGATCTACGAGCAGTACTTC. Translating it yields CSLPKIYEQYF.

Comment on this clonotype: Possible read error: a much larger clone is one base away. This chain connects TRBV11-3 to TRBJ2-7; 10 nucleotides agree with TRBD2. With V trimmed by 0 bases and J by 0 bases, 5 bases remained unmatched. The CDR3 runs 17 residues. Germline V gives CDR1 SGHNT, CDR2 YENEEA. The CDR3 region has the DNA TGTGCCAGCAGCTTAGATGTTGCTAGCGGGAGCTCCTACGAGCAGTACGTC. This sequence encodes CASSLDVASGSSYEQYV.

This clonotype was counted ten times or more. This sequence joins TRBV11-2 and TRBJ1-5; unclear D gene. This CDR3 contains 15 residues. Trimming took 0 bases from V and 4 from J, leaving 10 bases between them. Germline V gene lookup returns CDR1 SGHAT and CDR2 FQNNGV. The CDR3 DNA reads TGTGCCAGCAGCTTAGACCACAGTAGAAATCAGCCCCAGCATTTT. It codes for CASSLDHSRNQPQHF.

V gene TRBV6-2 or TRBV6-3 combines with J gene TRBJ2-7; TRBD1 might be the D (5 bases). The CDR3 totals 16 residues. From germline, CDR1 is MNHEY and CDR2 SVGEGT. Between the trimmed V and J ends, which lost 0 bases and 4 bases, there was a span of 16 bases. The DNA for the CDR3 is TGTGCCAGCAGTTACTCGAAGGGGATTGCACGTTACGAGCAGTACTTC. It codes for CASSYSKGIARYEQYF.

The V gene is TRBV19, the J gene TRBJ2-1; D uncertain. CDR3 size: 18 residues. The germline gives CDR1 LNHDA, CDR2 SQIVND (reference sequence). V was trimmed by 1 base and J by 10 bases, leaving 26 bases between them. The CDR3 sequence is CASSIAKGLTSSYYEQFF. DNA for the CDR3: TGTGCCAGTAGTATAGCAAAAGGGCTGACCTCCTCCTACTACGAGCAGTTCTTC.

A note on this clonotype: It may be a read error: a sequence one base away is much more abundant. The gene calls are TRBV7-9 and TRBJ1-2, with 10 bases aligning to TRBD1. Looked up from germline, CDR1 is SEHNR and CDR2 is FQNEAQ (reference sequence). The CDR3 is 16 residues long. The CDR3 loop is CVSSFPTGGASDGYTF. The CDR3 coding sequence is TGTGTCAGCAGCTTTCCGACAGGGGGCGCATCTGATGGCTACACCTTC.

This clonotype was detected many times. The gene calls are TRBV20-1 and TRBJ1-1, with D unresolved. Trimming left V 5 bases short and J 4 bases short, with 8 bases between. The CDR3 has 11 residues. Germline CDR1 DFQATT, CDR2 SNEGSKA (reference sequence). The CDR3 here is CSAEVGTEAFF. As DNA, the CDR3 is TGCAGTGCTGAGGTGGGCACTGAAGCTTTCTTT.

This clonotype was observed many times. The gene calls are TRBV7-2 and TRBJ2-1; weak D call: TRBD1 (6 bases). Trimming shortened V by 4 bases and J by 2 bases, and 15 bases separated the two germline ends. The CDR3 contains 16 residues. Germline CDR1 and CDR2: SGHTA and FQGNSA. DNA of the CDR3: TGTGCCAGCAGCTCACTGGGGGCGGGCCCCTACAATGAGCAGTTCTTC. Translation gives CASSSLGAGPYNEQFF.